Each of the 25 T cell receptor beta chains below was sequenced from the same sample in a study of cytomegalovirus exposure and HLA in healthy donors. The PCR was carried out with 60 Vbeta primers and 13 Jbeta primers. TCRdb's copy holds only in-frame clones and misses some; the assay was immunoSEQ multiplex PCR. The sample lists approximately 280,000 clones; around 90% were seen once. Sequencing was carried out using PBMCs. These receptors all come from a woman aged 18-35 years in good health and CMV-seronegative.

The chain has TRBV6-5 and TRBJ2-3, with D unresolved. V lost 3 bases and J lost 5, with 12 bases in between. The germline gives CDR1 MNHEY, CDR2 SVGAGI. The CDR3 sequence is 14 residues long. The CDR3 DNA reads as TGTGCCAGCAGTTATTTATCCGGGTTAGATACGCAGTATTTT. Translated, it gives CASSYLSGLDTQYF.

This chain uses TRBV5-1 with TRBJ2-3; the match to TRBD2 covers 11 bases. CDR1 is SGHRS, CDR2 YFSETQ, per germline. This CDR3 has 17 residues. Trimming removed 5 bases from V and 0 bases from J; junction bases left unmatched: 8. The DNA of the CDR3 is TGCGCCAGCAGACCCCTTAGCGGGGGGGCTAGCACAGATACGCAGTATTTT. Amino acid sequence: CASRPLSGGASTDTQYF. Complete variable domain (other parts from reference TRBV5-1 and TRBJ2-3): KAGVTQTPRYLIKTRGQQVTLSCSPISGHRSVSWYQQTPGQGLQFLFEYFSETQRNKGNFPGRFSGRQFSNSRSEMNVSTLELGDSALYLCASRPLSGGASTDTQYFGPGTRLTVL.

The chain is built from TRBV7-6 and TRBJ2-7, with 7 nucleotides matching TRBD1. Germline-derived CDR1 and CDR2 are SGHVS and FNYEAQ. CDR3 length: 15 residues. The V segment lost 5 bases and the J segment 2 bases; nucleotides outside the gene matches: 9. CDR3 region: CASSPRTGPTYEQYF. The CDR3, as DNA: TGTGCCAGCAGCCCCCGGACAGGACCGACCTACGAGCAGTACTTC.

The rearrangement joins TRBV10-3 to TRBJ2-1, with D perhaps TRBD2 (6 bases). CDR3 size: 15 residues. V was trimmed by 7 bases and J by 3 bases, leaving 16 bases between them. The germline CDR1 and CDR2 sequences are ENHRY and SYGVKD. The CDR3 coding sequence is TGTGCCATCAAAACCCCGGGACTGAACTACAATGAGCAGTTCTTC. It specifies CAIKTPGLNYNEQFF.

V usage is TRBV11-1 and J usage is TRBJ1-1; TRBD1 agrees at 12 bases. Germline CDR1 SGHAT, CDR2 FQDESV (reference sequence). CDR3 length: 16 residues. V trimming: 4 bases; J trimming: 3 bases; junction bases outside the gene matches: 6. CDR3 amino acids: CASSSGQGASDTEAFF. As DNA, the CDR3 is TGTGCCAGCAGCTCGGGACAGGGGGCGTCGGACACTGAAGCTTTCTTT. Full variable domain (rest looked up from reference TRBV11-1 and TRBJ1-1): EAEVAQSPRYKITEKSQAVAFWCDPISGHATLYWYRQILGQGPELLVQFQDESVVDDSQLPKDRFSAERLKGVDSTLKIQPAELGDSAMYLCASSSGQGASDTEAFFGQGTRLTVV.

Note on this clone: At the DNA level, this CDR3 is encoded by other sequences in the same sample as well. This chain joins TRBV4-1 and TRBJ1-6; TRBD1 is a possible D gene (5 bases). V was pared by 4 bases and J by 9 bases, with 16 bases between. The V gene's germline CDR1 is MGHRA and CDR2 YSYEKL. This CDR3 has 15 amino acids. The DNA of the CDR3 is TGCGCCAGCAGCCCCACGGCTGCAGGGCGTTCACCCCTCCACTTT. This translates into CASSPTAAGRSPLHF.

V usage is TRBV28 and J usage is TRBJ1-1; D remains ambiguous. V lost 7 bases to trimming and J lost 0 bases, with 9 bases between them. This CDR3 has 13 residues. Germline V gives CDR1 MDHEN, CDR2 SYDVKM. CDR3 amino acids: CASTLFVNTEAFF. CDR3 bases: TGTGCCAGCACCCTATTCGTGAACACTGAAGCTTTCTTT.

This chain uses TRBV30 with TRBJ1-1, with D possibly being TRBD1 (5 bases). This CDR3 is built from 13 residues. Germline lookup yields CDR1 GTSNPN and CDR2 SVGIG (reference sequence). Trimming took off 2 bases at V and 3 bases at J, with 10 bases between the two ends. The CDR3, as DNA: TGTGCCTGGAGTTTACAGGAGTACACTGAAGCTTTCTTT. Protein product: CAWSLQEYTEAFF. The whole variable domain, filled in from reference TRBV30 and TRBJ1-1, reads SQTIHQWPATLVQPVGSPLSLECTVEGTSNPNLYWYRQAAGRGLQLLFYSVGIGQISSEVPQNLSASRPQDRQFILSSKKLLLSDSGFYLCAWSLQEYTEAFFGQGTRLTVV.

This clone showed up just once. The J gene is TRBJ1-1, the V gene TRBV4-1; 7 positions match TRBD1. The CDR3 spans 18 residues. J was trimmed by 1 base and V by 4 bases; bases with no gene match: 15. Per the germline V gene, CDR1 is MGHRA and CDR2 is YSYEKL. CDR3 sequence (DNA): TGCGCCAGCAGCCCTATCGGATTACAGGGGAAGGGGAACACTGAAGCTTTCTTT. Its protein product is CASSPIGLQGKGNTEAFF.

The chain links TRBV7-2 to TRBJ1-1, with 8 bases matching TRBD1. CDR1 is SGHTA, CDR2 FQGNSA, per germline. CDR3 length equals 15 residues. The V segment lost 5 bases and the J segment 2 bases; nucleotides outside the gene matches: 7. The CDR3 loop reads CASSPTGGRNTEAFF. CDR3 sequence (DNA): TGTGCCAGCAGCCCTACAGGGGGGCGTAACACTGAAGCTTTCTTT.

The chain has TRBV2 and TRBJ1-2; 7 bases line up with TRBD1. Looked up from germline, CDR1 is SNHLY and CDR2 is FYNNEI. V lost 6 bases, J lost 0 bases, and 4 bases stayed unmatched. The CDR3 runs 14 residues. DNA of the CDR3: TGTGCCAGCAGACTACAGGGGCCTAACTATGGCTACACCTTC. Translating gives CASRLQGPNYGYTF. Drawing the rest from reference TRBV2 and TRBJ1-2, the complete variable domain is EPEVTQTPSHQVTQMGQEVILRCVPISNHLYFYWYRQILGQKVEFLVSFYNNEISEKSEIFDDQFSVERPDGSNFTLKIRSTKLEDSAMYFCASRLQGPNYGYTFGSGTRLTVV.

The chain has TRBV7-6 and TRBJ2-3; possibly TRBD2 for D (6 bases). This CDR3 is 15 amino acids long. Germline V CDR1 and CDR2: SGHVS, FNYEAQ. The V gene lost 5 bases and the J gene lost 3 bases, with 15 bases spanning the gap. CDR3: CASSTETGTTDTQYF. The CDR3 DNA follows: TGTGCCAGCAGCACGGAAACCGGGACTACAGATACGCAGTATTTT.

The chain employs TRBV5-6 and TRBJ1-1, with D possibly TRBD1 on 6 matching bases. The CDR3 is 14 amino acids. Looked up from germline, CDR1 is SGHDT and CDR2 is YYEEEE. Trimming took off 3 bases at V and 3 bases at J, with 12 bases between the two ends. The DNA of the CDR3 is TGTGCCAGCAGCTCGATAGGGGGACACACTGAAGCTTTCTTT. Translating gives CASSSIGGHTEAFF.

As to this clone: Other DNA sequences in the sample encode the same CDR3. The chain couples TRBV9 to TRBJ1-1; the match to TRBD1 covers 11 bases. Germline V gives CDR1 SGDLS, CDR2 YYNGEE. The CDR3 totals 15 residues. Germline trimming cut 5 bases from V and 5 bases from J; bases unmatched to any gene: 8. CDR3 DNA sequence: TGTGCCAGCAGTGCCCCGGGACAGGGGGAGACTGAAGCTTTCTTT. Its protein is CASSAPGQGETEAFF.

The chain links TRBV9 to TRBJ2-3; maybe TRBD2 (5 bases). From germline, CDR1 is SGDLS and CDR2 YYNGEE. V shed 1 base and J shed 0 bases, with 15 bases lying between them. This CDR3 region has 17 residues. The CDR3 protein is CASSVLRGLSSTDTQYF. In nucleotides, the CDR3 is TGTGCCAGCAGCGTACTTCGGGGTTTATCCAGCACAGATACGCAGTATTTT.

The chain links TRBV5-6 to TRBJ2-5; 15 bases are shared with TRBD2. The germline CDR1 and CDR2 sequences are SGHDT and YYEEEE. Trimming cost V 3 bases and J 2 bases; bases outside gene matches: 2. This CDR3 comprises 16 residues. CDR3: CASSYGTSGGQETQYF. The CDR3 DNA follows: TGTGCCAGCAGCTATGGGACTAGCGGGGGGCAAGAGACCCAGTACTTC.

This rearrangement joins TRBV9 to TRBJ1-3; D is unclear. CDR3 length equals 14 residues. Trimming took off 3 bases at V and 2 bases at J, with 9 bases between the two ends. The germline V gene has CDR1 SGDLS and CDR2 YYNGEE. CDR3 amino acids: CASSAPGAGNTIYF. The CDR3 nucleotides are TGTGCCAGCAGCGCCCCGGGTGCTGGAAACACCATATATTTT.

CDR3 coding DNA: TGTGCCAGCAGCGACCCGGACAGGGGGAAGGACGAGCAGTACTTC. Protein product: CASSDPDRGKDEQYF. This chain links TRBV9 with TRBJ2-7; TRBD1 matches 10 bases. This CDR3 has 15 amino acids. Germline lookup yields CDR1 SGDLS and CDR2 YYNGEE. With V trimmed by 3 bases and J by 5 bases, 8 bases remained unmatched.

This clone was seen once. This chain joins TRBV5-6 and TRBJ2-7; TRBD2 aligns across 7 bases. This CDR3 spans 15 amino acids. Germline CDR1 SGHDT, CDR2 YYEEEE. The junction had 15 bases not matched to a gene; V was cut back by 7 bases and J by 5 bases. The CDR3 is CASGGRQRGGNEQYF. The CDR3, as DNA: TGTGCCAGCGGGGGAAGGCAGCGGGGAGGGAACGAGCAGTACTTC.

V gene TRBV9 combines with J gene TRBJ1-1; no clear D. Germline values: CDR1 SGDLS, CDR2 YYNGEE. The CDR3 totals 14 residues. Trimming cost V 0 bases and J 1 base, with 7 bases left between them. This chain's CDR3 is CASSVDAGNTEAFF. CDR3 coding DNA: TGTGCCAGCAGCGTAGACGCAGGGAACACTGAAGCTTTCTTT.

The genes are TRBV13 and TRBJ1-3; D gene ambiguous. Trimming shortened V by 5 bases and J by 4 bases, and 18 bases separated the two germline ends. Germline assignment: CDR1 PRHDT and CDR2 FYEKMQ (reference sequence). The CDR3 covers 16 residues. CDR3 in DNA: TGTGCCAGCAGCATCAAGACCGGGGAAGCGGGAAACACCATATATTTT. Protein: CASSIKTGEAGNTIYF.

This clone was observed a single time. The V call is TRBV15, the J call TRBJ1-5; weak D call: TRBD1 (6 bases). Trimming stripped 3 bases from V and 0 bases from J, with 15 bases between. CDR3 size: 17 residues. Germline V lookup: CDR1 LNHNV, CDR2 YYDKDF (reference sequence). CDR3 in amino acids: CATSSPQGRNSNQPQHF. The CDR3 nucleotides read TGTGCCACCAGCAGCCCACAGGGCCGGAATAGCAATCAGCCCCAGCATTTT.

The chain is built from TRBV2 and TRBJ2-5, with 10 bases aligning to TRBD2. The ends lost 6 bases at V and 1 base at J; junction bases unmatched: 5. Germline V gene data show CDR1 as SNHLY and CDR2 as FYNNEI. The CDR3 sequence is 15 residues long. CDR3 sequence: CASSPLAGSQETQYF. In DNA, the CDR3 is TGTGCCAGCAGCCCACTAGCGGGGAGCCAAGAGACCCAGTACTTC.

The rearrangement uses TRBV4-1 and TRBJ2-6; D is undetermined. The CDR3 totals 17 residues. Germline V gene data show CDR1 as MGHRA and CDR2 as YSYEKL. With 6 bases removed from V and 0 bases from J, the gap between germline ends came to 15 bases. The chain's CDR3 is CASRLEERFSGANVLTF. For the CDR3, the DNA is TGCGCCAGCAGGCTAGAGGAACGGTTCTCTGGGGCCAACGTCCTGACTTTC.

This sequence joins TRBV5-6 and TRBJ1-2; 8 bases fit TRBD1. CDR3 size: 15 residues. The V gene end was trimmed by 4 bases and the J gene end by 6 bases; junction bases not matched to a gene: 11. Germline assignment: CDR1 SGHDT and CDR2 YYEEEE. In DNA form, the CDR3 reads TGTGCCAGCAGCCAAGGACAGGGCAACTTTCATGGCTACACCTTC. Translation gives CASSQGQGNFHGYTF.